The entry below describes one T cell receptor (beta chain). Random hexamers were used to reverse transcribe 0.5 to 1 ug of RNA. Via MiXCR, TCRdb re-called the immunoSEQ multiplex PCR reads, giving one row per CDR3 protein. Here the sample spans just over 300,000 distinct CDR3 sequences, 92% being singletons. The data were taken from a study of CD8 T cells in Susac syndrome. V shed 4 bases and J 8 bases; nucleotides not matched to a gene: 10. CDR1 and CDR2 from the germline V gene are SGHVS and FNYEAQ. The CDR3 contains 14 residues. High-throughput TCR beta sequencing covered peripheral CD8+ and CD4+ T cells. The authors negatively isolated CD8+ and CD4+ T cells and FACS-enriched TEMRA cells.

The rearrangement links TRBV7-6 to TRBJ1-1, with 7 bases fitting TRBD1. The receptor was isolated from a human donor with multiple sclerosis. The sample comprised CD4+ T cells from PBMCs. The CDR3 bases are TGTGCCAGCAGCTCGACAGGGTTACCGGAAGAAGCTTTCTTT. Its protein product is CASSSTGLPEEAFF.